This T cell receptor (beta chain) was sequenced in a study of identifying expanded T cells in peripheral blood. No infections or other immune events were documented during collection. The data were produced by immunoSEQ multiplex PCR, yet TCRdb's version contains in-frame clones alone and is incomplete. This sample carries 70,000 or so clones, 75% to 90% of them seen once, and the ten largest clones take more than 2.5%. Whole-study results and caveats: Over approximately two and four weeks, about 16 and 19 clones changed, versus 1.2 between replicates.

The V gene's germline CDR1 is SGHVS and CDR2 FQNEAQ. This CDR3 region has 15 residues. V gave up 1 base and J gave up 2 bases, with 11 bases separating them. Turning to this clone: Antigen: not known.

The source is a person aged 18 to 75 in good health. The sample was blood. This sequence joins TRBV7-8 and TRBJ1-2, with D uncertain. CDR3 coding DNA: TGTGCCAGCAGCTTAGGGAGTACTCCCAACTATGGCTACACCTTC. Translated, it gives CASSLGSTPNYGYTF.